The following is a T cell receptor beta chain sequence with its context. The sample comes from a study of technical replicates of blood from several donors. Deletions cut 6 bases from V and 9 bases from J, with 12 bases between. The CDR3 length is 10 residues. Germline loops: CDR1 DFQATT, CDR2 SNEGSKA (reference sequence). Assay: immunoSEQ multiplex PCR; the TCRdb copy retains only in-frame clones and omits some. This sample has 66,000 or so clones, with less than 98% found just once. V usage is TRBV20-1 and J usage is TRBJ2-7, with D perhaps matching TRBD2 (5 bases). The source material was T cells isolated from PBMCs. The clonotype comes from a human donor in good health. CDR3 residues: CSAVREGQYF. The DNA of the CDR3 is TGCAGTGCGGTGAGGGAAGGGCAGTACTTC.